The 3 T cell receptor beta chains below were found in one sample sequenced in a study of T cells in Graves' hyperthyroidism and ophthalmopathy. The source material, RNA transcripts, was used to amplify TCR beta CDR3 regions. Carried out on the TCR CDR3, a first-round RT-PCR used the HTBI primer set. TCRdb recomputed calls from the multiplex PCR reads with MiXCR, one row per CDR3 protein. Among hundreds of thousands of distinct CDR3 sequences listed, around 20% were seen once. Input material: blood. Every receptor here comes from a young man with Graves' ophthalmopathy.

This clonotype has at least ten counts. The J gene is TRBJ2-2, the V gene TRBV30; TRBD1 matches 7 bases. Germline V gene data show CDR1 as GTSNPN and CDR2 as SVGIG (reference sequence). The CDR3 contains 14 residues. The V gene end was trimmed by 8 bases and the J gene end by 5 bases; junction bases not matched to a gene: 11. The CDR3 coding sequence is TGTGCCCGTAACAGGGGTTTGGGGACCGGGGAGCTGTTTTTT. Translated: CARNRGLGTGELFF.

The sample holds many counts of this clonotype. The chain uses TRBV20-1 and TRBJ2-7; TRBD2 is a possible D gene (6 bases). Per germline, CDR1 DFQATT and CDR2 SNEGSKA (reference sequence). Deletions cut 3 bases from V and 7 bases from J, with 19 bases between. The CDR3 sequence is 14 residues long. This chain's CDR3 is CSARGLAGPEEQYF. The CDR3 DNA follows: TGCAGTGCTAGGGGCTTGGCGGGACCTGAGGAGCAGTACTTC.

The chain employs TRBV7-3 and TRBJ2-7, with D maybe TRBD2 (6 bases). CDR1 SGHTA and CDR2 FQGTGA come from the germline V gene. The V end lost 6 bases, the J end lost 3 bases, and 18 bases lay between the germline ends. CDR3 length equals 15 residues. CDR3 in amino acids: CASRIYFGRNYEQYF. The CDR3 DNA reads TGTGCCAGCAGGATTTACTTCGGGAGAAACTACGAGCAGTACTTC.